This T cell receptor beta chain was sequenced in a study of cytomegalovirus exposure and HLA in healthy donors. Study results and caveats: Some V segments (TRBV6-2 and TRBV6-3 among them) were excluded as indistinguishable.

A note on this clone: Its antigen remains unidentified.

This PCR relied on a set of 60 Vbeta primers and 13 Jbeta primers. TCRdb's table, derived via immunoSEQ multiplex PCR, lists solely in-frame clones and lacks some. The sample holds approximately 190,000 clones, around 75% seen once. In germline, CDR1 is SEHNR, CDR2 FQNEAQ (reference sequence). The CDR3 is made up of 18 amino acids. The V and J ends lost 6 bases and 2 bases, in that order; junction bases with no gene match: 16. Sequencing was carried out using PBMCs. The chain couples TRBV7-9 to TRBJ2-7, with 10 bases that match TRBD2. The sequence was obtained from a woman between 25 and 40 years old in good health and CMV-seropositive. CDR3 in amino acids: CASSGKTSGSYLTYEQYF. In DNA, the CDR3 is TGTGCCAGCAGTGGCAAGACTAGCGGGTCATACCTTACCTACGAGCAGTACTTC.